One T cell receptor (beta chain) is described in this entry. This clonotype was detected only a few times. Its antigen remains undetermined. No clone much larger than this one lies a single base away; base qualities are absent. This specimen's treatment or condition label, per the study, means: live attenuated yellow fever vaccine strain. PBMCs were isolated from peripheral blood using a standard Ficoll-Paque protocol. Dynabeads CD4 and CD8 positive selection kits were used to isolate CD4 and CD8 T-cell fractions. TriZol was used to extract RNA from bulk PBMCs, from CD4 and CD8 fractions, and from dextramer-positive and dextramer-negative fractions. This sample was included in a study of T cells after yellow fever vaccination (dated by TCRdb to the late 2010s). For the wider study: Libraries from fractions with low cell numbers were prepared with the SMART-Seq v4 Ultra Low Input RNA kit. Bulk TCR alpha and beta repertoires were sequenced longitudinally to track T-cell clones before and after primary and booster YFV17D yellow fever vaccination. Two healthy male donors made up the cohort, one aged 18 to 29 years and the other aged 30 to 40 years. Bulk PBMC replicates and cell subsets were isolated from blood drawn at multiple timepoints before and after both primary and secondary immunization.

TCR cDNA was synthesized by 5'RACE template switching, through which a universal primer site and unique molecular identifiers were introduced. cDNA synthesis was primed from both the TCR alpha and TCR beta constant segments. Library amplification involved two PCR steps, and the second step added sample barcodes and sequencing adapters. Sequencing of libraries was done on Illumina HiSeq 2500 (2x100 bp) or NovaSeq (2x150 bp). In the source study's methods: Reads were demultiplexed and collapsed into UMI consensus sequences with MIGEC, and V(D)J alignment was performed with MiXCR. Using edgeR on replicate PBMC samples, clonotypes were called vaccine-responding if FDR was below 0.01 and the log2 fold change was above 5 up to day 15. Bulk clonotypes were assigned CD4 or CD8 identity according to which sequenced CD4 or CD8 repertoire held them at higher abundance. TCRdb ran its own pipeline on the public reads, namely fastp trimming at Q25 and MiXCR clone calling, and kept in-frame beta chains. CDR3 protein duplicates are merged, each entry listing the most common genes and DNA. The V and J calls shown here were made by TCRdb, not taken from the authors' results. The sample data list about 230,000 distinct CDR3 sequences, and less than 7.5% of these were observed just once. The ten largest clones capture more than 0.85% of the sample.

Findings and caveats that apply to the study as a whole: A small share of clonotypes was detected in both CD4 and CD8 compartments, with the overlap likely arising from convergent recombination. Most clones expanded after primary vaccination (96% of CD4 and around 88% of CD8) were re-detected after the booster, suggesting that broad memory maintenance occurred. Compared with the primary T-cell response, the secondary T-cell response was weaker but faster, peaking on day 5 rather than day 15. Computational filtering was needed because FACS-sorted repertoires could contain abundant contaminating clonotypes from the bulk population. Only a couple of donors were included in the study, so the extent to which the findings can be generalized is limited.

Its CDR3 holds 15 amino acids, cysteine through phenylalanine. Kept here is only the CDR3 DNA, which spans 45 bases and is read in frame from base 1. The trim is 2 bases for V and 6 bases for J, with a gap of 17 bases between the germline ends. From the germline V gene (reference sequence), CDR1 is DFQATT and CDR2 is SNEGSKA. The sequence is built from TRBV20-1 and TRBJ2-1; the D region possibly corresponds to TRBD2 (6 bases align). The receptor's source is a man aged 25-40 years who received the YFV17D yellow fever vaccine. The sequenced sample was CD4+ T cells sorted from PBMCs, obtained on the day of the yellow fever booster vaccination. The DNA is as follows: TGCAGTGCTAGATTTAGGGCGGTGGGGGGCAATGAGCAGTTCTTC. This sequence encodes CSARFRAVGGNEQFF.